Shown below are 28 T cell receptor beta chains from a single sample sequenced in a study of cytomegalovirus exposure and HLA in healthy donors. Repertoires were generated with immunoSEQ multiplex PCR, while TCRdb's copy carries only in-frame clones and drops some. Here the sample spans roughly 140,000 clones, roughly 88% being singletons. The material sequenced was PBMCs. Source of these receptors: a woman under 30 in good health and CMV-seropositive.

This clone appeared a single time. The J gene is TRBJ2-7, the V gene TRBV9; 8 bases align to TRBD1. The germline CDR1 and CDR2 sequences are SGDLS and YYNGEE. V was clipped by 0 bases and J by 4 bases; unmatched bases: 3. This CDR3 has 14 residues. The CDR3 region is CASSVGQGRYEQYF. CDR3 nucleotide sequence: TGTGCCAGCAGCGTAGGACAGGGGAGGTACGAGCAGTACTTC.

The chain has TRBV10-2 and TRBJ1-4; the match to TRBD1 covers 10 bases. The V segment lost 8 bases and the J segment 4 bases; nucleotides outside the gene matches: 1. The germline V gene has CDR1 WSHSY and CDR2 SAAADI. The CDR3 length is 13 residues. The CDR3 sequence: CASGDRGNEKLFF. CDR3 bases: TGCGCCAGCGGGGACAGGGGTAATGAAAAACTGTTTTTT.

This chain connects TRBV5-4 to TRBJ2-2; 7 bases line up with TRBD1. The germline gives CDR1 SGHNT, CDR2 YYREEE (reference sequence). V shed 5 bases and J 8 bases; nucleotides not matched to a gene: 6. This CDR3 has 13 residues. The CDR3 sequence is CASSSDRAGELFF. CDR3 in DNA: TGTGCCAGCAGTTCCGACAGGGCTGGGGAGCTGTTTTTT.

This chain joins TRBV28 and TRBJ2-5; possibly TRBD2 for D (5 bases). This CDR3 is built from 14 residues. CDR1 and CDR2 from the germline V gene are MDHEN and SYDVKM. V lost 0 bases, J lost 8 bases, and 13 bases lay in between. The CDR3, as DNA: TGTGCCAGCAGTTTATGGACGGAGGTTTTTACCCAGTACTTC. Translated, it gives CASSLWTEVFTQYF.

The chain carries TRBV15 and TRBJ2-7, with 7 bases matching TRBD2. The germline V gene has CDR1 LNHNV and CDR2 YYDKDF (reference sequence). V lost 0 bases, J lost 6 bases, and 5 bases stayed unmatched. The CDR3 sequence is 14 residues long. The CDR3 protein is CATSRDVREVEQYF. CDR3 coding DNA: TGTGCCACCAGCAGAGATGTTCGGGAGGTCGAGCAGTACTTC.

The J gene is TRBJ2-7, the V gene TRBV2, with 15 bases lining up with TRBD2. Unmatched junction bases numbered 6, after V lost 5 bases and J lost 1 base. This CDR3 spans 17 amino acids. CDR1 is SNHLY, CDR2 FYNNEI, per germline. CDR3 sequence (DNA): TGTGCCAGCAGTTCCGGGACTAGCGGGAGGTATTCCTACGAGCAGTACTTC. Translated: CASSSGTSGRYSYEQYF. Based on the CDR3 plus reference TRBV2 and TRBJ2-7, the full variable domain is EPEVTQTPSHQVTQMGQEVILRCVPISNHLYFYWYRQILGQKVEFLVSFYNNEISEKSEIFDDQFSVERPDGSNFTLKIRSTKLEDSAMYFCASSSGTSGRYSYEQYFGPGTRLTVT.

The chain employs TRBV6-5 and TRBJ1-3; no reliable D call. This CDR3 has 16 amino acids. V lost 1 base to trimming and J lost 4 bases, with 14 bases between them. Germline CDR1 and CDR2: MNHEY and SVGAGI. Here the CDR3 DNA reads TGTGCCAGCAGTTACTGGGCGGGGATAGGGGGAAACACCATATATTTT. Its protein is CASSYWAGIGGNTIYF.

The rearrangement links TRBV5-1 to TRBJ1-1; no firm D call. Trimming took 1 base from V and 3 from J, leaving 13 bases between them. The CDR3 has 15 residues. CDR1 and CDR2 (germline): SGHRS, YFSETQ. CDR3 nucleotides: TGCGCCAGCAGCTTGATTCGGGGTTGGGACACTGAAGCTTTCTTT. It codes for CASSLIRGWDTEAFF.

The chain links TRBV28 to TRBJ2-4, with no clear D. This CDR3 comprises 15 residues. Looked up from germline, CDR1 is MDHEN and CDR2 is SYDVKM. Deletions cut 4 bases from V and 1 base from J, with 11 bases between. CDR3 DNA sequence: TGTGCCAGCAGTTCCCCCGAGATTGCCAAAAACATTCAGTACTTC. Translation: CASSSPEIAKNIQYF.

The V and J genes are TRBV30 and TRBJ1-1; D is possibly TRBD1 (6 bases). Germline CDR1 and CDR2: GTSNPN and SVGIG (reference sequence). This CDR3 region has 14 residues. The V and J ends lost 5 bases and 1 base respectively, with 14 bases between them. The CDR3 sequence: CAWARGLRNTEAFF. Here the CDR3 DNA reads TGTGCCTGGGCCAGGGGTCTCAGGAACACTGAAGCTTTCTTT. The full variable domain, rest sourced from reference TRBV30 and TRBJ1-1, is SQTIHQWPATLVQPVGSPLSLECTVEGTSNPNLYWYRQAAGRGLQLLFYSVGIGQISSEVPQNLSASRPQDRQFILSSKKLLLSDSGFYLCAWARGLRNTEAFFGQGTRLTVV.

The V call is TRBV28, the J call TRBJ1-6; 12 nucleotides agree with TRBD1. CDR1 and CDR2 from the germline V gene are MDHEN and SYDVKM. This CDR3 has 15 residues. V lost 7 bases, J lost 7 bases, and 5 bases stayed unmatched. CDR3 amino acids: CASNWGTGGNSPLHF. CDR3 sequence (DNA): TGTGCCAGCAATTGGGGGACAGGGGGCAATTCACCCCTCCACTTT. The entire variable domain, with the rest obtained from reference TRBV28 and TRBJ1-6, is as follows: DVKVTQSSRYLVKRTGEKVFLECVQDMDHENMFWYRQDPGLGLRLIYFSYDVKMKEKGDIPEGYSVSREKKERFSLILESASTNQTSMYLCASNWGTGGNSPLHFGNGTRLTVT.

V is TRBV5-1 and J is TRBJ2-5; 8 bases are shared with TRBD2. CDR3 length equals 16 residues. Germline V CDR1 and CDR2: SGHRS, YFSETQ. The trim removed 0 bases at V and 0 bases at J, leaving 4 bases unmatched. CDR3 loop: CASSLALAGNQETQYF. For the CDR3, the DNA is TGCGCCAGCAGCTTGGCCCTAGCGGGCAACCAAGAGACCCAGTACTTC.

The chain combines TRBV2 with TRBJ1-2, with TRBD1 identical over 7 bases. V shed 1 base, J shed 8 bases, and the junction held 10 bases outside the gene matches. CDR1 SNHLY and CDR2 FYNNEI come from the germline V gene. CDR3 length: 15 residues. DNA of the CDR3: TGTGCCAGCAGTGAAGGAATACAGGGGCGGAGAGGCTACACCTTC. It codes for CASSEGIQGRRGYTF.

The chain is built from TRBV14 and TRBJ1-6; D gene unclear. The V gene lost 4 bases and the J gene lost 7 bases, with 14 bases spanning the gap. CDR1 is SGHDN, CDR2 FVKESK, per germline. The CDR3 is 15 amino acids. The CDR3 sequence: CASSPSARRNSPLHF. As DNA, the CDR3 is TGTGCCAGCAGCCCTTCGGCGCGGCGCAATTCACCCCTCCACTTT.

V and J are TRBV15 and TRBJ1-2; 8 positions agree with TRBD1. Germline CDR1 LNHNV, CDR2 YYDKDF (reference sequence). Trimming cost V 6 bases and J 6 bases; bases outside gene matches: 12. The CDR3 covers 15 residues. Here the CDR3 DNA reads TGTGCCACCAGTTCCACCCTAACAGGGGGAGATGGCTACACCTTC. It yields the protein CATSSTLTGGDGYTF.

The gene calls are TRBV6-1 and TRBJ2-3; the D is unclear. The CDR3 loop spans 14 amino acids. CDR1 and CDR2 (germline): MNHNS, SASEGT. V was shortened by 8 bases and J by 2 bases, with 14 bases between the two germline ends. The CDR3 region is CASVPYYITDTQYF. The CDR3 coding sequence is TGTGCCAGCGTTCCGTATTACATCACAGATACGCAGTATTTT.

This chain joins TRBV6-6 and TRBJ2-1; 13 nucleotides align to TRBD2. Trimming at V came to 0 bases and at J to 6 bases, leaving 2 bases not matched to a gene. Germline V gene data show CDR1 as MNHNY and CDR2 as SVGAGI (reference sequence). The CDR3 loop spans 16 amino acids. CDR3 protein: CASSYSRTSGGNEQFF. The CDR3 bases are TGTGCCAGCAGTTACTCCCGGACTAGCGGGGGCAATGAGCAGTTCTTC.

V is TRBV2 and J is TRBJ2-7; 9 nucleotides align to TRBD1. The V gene's germline CDR1 is SNHLY and CDR2 FYNNEI. J gave up 2 bases and V 7 bases, and 9 bases lay outside the gene matches. The CDR3 is 15 amino acids. CDR3 nucleotides: TGTGCCAGCACCCTGGACAGGGGAAACCCCTACGAGCAGTACTTC. This encodes CASTLDRGNPYEQYF.

The DNA of the CDR3 is TGTGCCAGCAGTGTCCAGACAGGGGGAAACAATCAGCCCCAGCATTTT. It yields the protein CASSVQTGGNNQPQHF. The chain has TRBV2 and TRBJ1-5; TRBD1 agrees at 9 bases. The V gene end was trimmed by 4 bases and the J gene end by 3 bases; junction bases not matched to a gene: 7. CDR1 SNHLY and CDR2 FYNNEI come from the germline V gene. There are 16 residues in the CDR3.

In this sample, this clone turned up once. The CDR3, as DNA: TGCAGCGTTGGGACAGGGGGCAAAAACATTCAGTACTTC. It translates to CSVGTGGKNIQYF. The rearrangement uses TRBV29-1 and TRBJ2-4, with 10 bases lining up with TRBD1. The CDR3 covers 13 residues. The germline gives CDR1 SQVTM, CDR2 ANQGSEA. The J segment lost 3 bases and the V segment lost 4 bases, leaving 0 bases of the junction unmatched.

The chain links TRBV7-9 to TRBJ2-7; 7 bases are shared with TRBD1. J lost 5 bases, V lost 1 base, and 8 bases had no gene match. This CDR3 is built from 15 residues. Germline V gene sequence: CDR1 SEHNR, CDR2 FQNEAQ (reference sequence). CDR3 nucleotides: TGTGCCAGCAGCTTAGGGCAGGGGGTCTTCCACGAGCAGTACTTC. Protein product: CASSLGQGVFHEQYF.

This clone turned up a few times. The chain couples TRBV7-3 to TRBJ1-5, with D maybe TRBD1 (5 bases). Looked up from germline, CDR1 is SGHTA and CDR2 is FQGTGA. The CDR3 runs 13 residues. Deletions cut 5 bases from V and 8 bases from J, with 13 bases between. This CDR3 is CASSPLGGEPQHF. The CDR3 nucleotides are TGTGCCAGCAGCCCCCTCGGGGGAGAGCCCCAGCATTTT.

This sequence joins TRBV28 and TRBJ2-7; weak D call: TRBD1 (6 bases). V was clipped by 2 bases and J by 1 base, with 9 bases between them. Germline CDR1 and CDR2: MDHEN and SYDVKM. The CDR3 sequence is 14 residues long. DNA of the CDR3: TGTGCCAGCAGTTTACAGGGGTGGTCCTACGAGCAGTACTTC. As protein: CASSLQGWSYEQYF.

The chain is built from TRBV6-4 and TRBJ2-3; tentative D call: TRBD2 (6 bases). This CDR3 region has 13 residues. The germline V gene has CDR1 MRHNA and CDR2 SNTAGT. Trimming took off 2 bases at V and 5 bases at J, with 8 bases between the two ends. CDR3 loop: CASSDGGRDTQYF. Here the CDR3 DNA reads TGTGCCAGCAGTGACGGGGGGAGAGATACGCAGTATTTT.

The chain has TRBV28 and TRBJ2-5; 7 nucleotides line up with TRBD2. The trim removed 6 bases at V and 2 bases at J, leaving 9 bases unmatched. The CDR3 contains 15 residues. The germline gives CDR1 MDHEN, CDR2 SYDVKM. Here the CDR3 reads CASSRPRAGQETQYF. The CDR3 DNA sequence: TGTGCCAGCAGCCGCCCCCGAGCGGGGCAAGAGACCCAGTACTTC.

This chain connects TRBV28 to TRBJ1-1; D not certain. In germline, CDR1 is MDHEN, CDR2 SYDVKM. The CDR3 covers 12 residues. V lost 3 bases and J 10 bases, leaving 12 bases between the germline ends. The CDR3 nucleotides read TGTGCCAGCAGTTTGCCCACTCGGGGAGCTTTCTTT. Translating gives CASSLPTRGAFF.

The chain combines TRBV29-1 with TRBJ2-3; maybe TRBD2 (5 bases). The CDR3 loop spans 12 amino acids. Trimming took off 4 bases at V and 3 bases at J, with 8 bases between the two ends. CDR1 SQVTM and CDR2 ANQGSEA come from the germline V gene. The CDR3 DNA follows: TGCAGCGTTGGGACGGGAACAGATACGCAGTATTTT. Translated: CSVGTGTDTQYF.

The chain has TRBV6-1 and TRBJ1-2; D is possibly TRBD1 (6 bases). The CDR3 is made up of 15 amino acids. Germline loops: CDR1 MNHNS, CDR2 SASEGT. Trimming pared 3 bases from V and 5 bases from J, leaving 16 bases between. CDR3 sequence reads: CASSENPGAGYGYTF. DNA of the CDR3: TGTGCCAGCAGTGAGAACCCAGGGGCAGGGTATGGCTACACCTTC.